The 8 T cell receptor beta chains given below trace back to one sample, sequenced in a study of shared clonotypes between healthy human individuals (dated by TCRdb to 2019 to 2021). The library was made by the immunoSEQ multiplex PCR assay. TCRdb obtained this table from immuneACCESS and retained in-frame rearrangements with V and J assigned. These tables miss some clones; where compared with another copy, unresolved V genes account for less than half of the shortfall, and the remainder is unexplained. For this sample there are about 2,500,000 clones; just over 90% appear just once. The ten largest clones take up about 0.13% of the sample. Sequenced: naive CD4+ T cells sorted from blood. Interpreted using the paper, the cell subset or site label stands for: CD45RA+ positively selected. These receptors all stem from a young man in good health.

Worth noting for this clone: No DNA is shown, since the ends of the CDR3 on it are uncertain; the CDR3 is the one TCRdb lists. V gene TRBV5-1 combines with J gene TRBJ2-1; the table gives TRBD2 as D, unverified against the DNA. The CDR3 contains 15 residues when both ends are counted. Germline CDR1 SGHRS, CDR2 YFSETQ. The CDR3 spells CASSSGTTSGHEQFF.

The V gene is TRBV5-4, the J gene TRBJ2-5; D call uncertain. The CDR3 extends over 14 amino acids. Trimming removed 0 bases at V and 5 bases at J, with 11 bases between. Germline CDR1 is SGHNT and CDR2 is YYREEE (reference sequence). This chain's CDR3 is CASSLGTDLETQYF. Written as DNA, the CDR3 is TGTGCCAGCAGCTTGGGAACCGATCTGGAGACCCAGTACTTC.

The V and J genes are TRBV5-1 and TRBJ1-3; tentative D call: TRBD1 (5 bases). Germline V gene lookup returns CDR1 SGHRS and CDR2 YFSETQ. CDR3 length: 16 residues. V was clipped by 4 bases and J by 0 bases, with 14 bases between them. CDR3: CASSTGTAASGNTIYF. The CDR3 nucleotides read TGCGCCAGCAGCACCGGGACCGCCGCCTCTGGAAACACCATATATTTT.

About this clone: One end of the junction varies from germline; a read error may be responsible. The CDR3 coding sequence is TGTGCCAGCACTTTCCAGGGGGGTGTCCAAACCAACAACTTC. Encoded protein: CASTFQGGVQTNNF. This rearrangement joins TRBV2 to TRBJ2-7; the D gene is possibly TRBD1 (7 bases). Germline V gene sequence: CDR1 SNHLY, CDR2 FYNNEI. The CDR3 contains 14 residues. Complete variable domain (other parts from reference TRBV2 and TRBJ2-7): EPEVTQTPSHQVTQMGQEVILRCVPISNHLYFYWYRQILGQKVEFLVSFYNNEISEKSEIFDDQFSVERPDGSNFTLKIRSTKLEDSAMYFCASTFQGGVQTNNFGPGTRLTVT.

As regards this clone: Other nucleotide sequences in the sample specify the same CDR3. CDR3 region: CASSPGQGSYNEQFF. CDR3 nucleotide sequence: TGCGCCAGCAGCCCGGGACAGGGGTCCTACAATGAGCAGTTCTTC. The rearrangement joins TRBV4-1 to TRBJ2-1, with TRBD1 matching over 10 bases. CDR1 is MGHRA and CDR2 is YSYEKL in the germline V gene. CDR3 length equals 15 residues. V shed 4 bases and J 1 base; nucleotides not matched to a gene: 1.

This clone has only a few counts. Other DNA sequences in the sample encode the same CDR3. The chain couples TRBV30 to TRBJ1-5; D is uncertain. There are 13 residues in the CDR3. V lost 3 bases and J lost 0, with 6 bases in between. The germline V gene has CDR1 GTSNPN and CDR2 SVGIG (reference sequence). The CDR3 spells CAWRRDSNQPQHF. CDR3 nucleotide sequence: TGTGCCTGGAGGAGAGATAGCAATCAGCCCCAGCATTTT.

The V call is TRBV10-1, the J call TRBJ2-7; D is unresolved. The V and J ends lost 3 bases and 7 bases respectively, with 10 bases between them. Germline V gene sequence: CDR1 WNHNN, CDR2 SYGVQD (reference sequence). This CDR3 has 12 residues. CDR3 sequence (DNA): TGCGCCAGCAGTGATTTGGGAAGGGAGCAGTACTTC. Protein: CASSDLGREQYF.

The rearrangement links TRBV5-4 to TRBJ2-3, with D uncertain. V lost 0 bases to trimming and J lost 5 bases, with 10 bases between them. The CDR3 consists of 14 residues. Per the germline V gene, CDR1 is SGHNT and CDR2 is YYREEE (reference sequence). The CDR3 DNA follows: TGTGCCAGCAGCTTGGCCCAAAAGTTAGATACGCAGTATTTT. Its translation is CASSLAQKLDTQYF. Filled out from reference TRBV5-4 and TRBJ2-3, the complete variable domain reads ETGVTQSPTHLIKTRGQQVTLRCSSQSGHNTVSWYQQALGQGPQFIFQYYREEENGRGNFPPRFSGLQFPNYSSELNVNALELDDSALYLCASSLAQKLDTQYFGPGTRLTVL.